The entry below gives a single T cell receptor (beta chain) sequence along with its context. Its antigen is still unknown. The data were taken from a study of beta chain features in type 1 diabetes. Whole-study results and caveats: A moderate, significant TCRB CDR3 shortening appeared in type 1 diabetes across four CD4+ subsets.

What was sequenced were expressed TCRB transcripts, since all of the isolated RNA had been reverse transcribed. Clones were read by immunoSEQ multiplex PCR, and TCRdb kept only the in-frame ones, dropping some. In the table there are about 640,000 clones, roughly 12% of which are singletons. Trimming stripped 5 bases from V and 2 bases from J, with 19 bases between. The CDR3 length is 17 residues. Germline V gives CDR1 SGHTA, CDR2 FQGNSA. Cells sorted by CD45RO/CCR7/CD25/CD127/CD95/CD27 comprised CD4+ naive, central memory, regulatory and stem cell-like memory cells. The rearrangement joins TRBV7-2 to TRBJ1-5, with D unresolved. The TCR was taken from a man younger than 40 with type 1 diabetes. Material for sequencing was naive CD4+ T cells from blood. CDR3 nucleotide sequence: TGTGCCAGCAGCAACGGTCGGGGATCTTCGGGCAATCAGCCCCAGCATTTT. Protein product: CASSNGRGSSGNQPQHF.